One sample yielded the 5 T cell receptor beta chains listed below, sequenced in a study of T-cell reconstitution after alpha-beta-depleted transplantation in children. The library targeted TCRbeta and was prepared with unique molecular identifiers. From the PCR reads, TCRdb called clonotypes with MiXCR, one entry per CDR3 protein. There are 60,000 or so distinct CDR3 sequences in the sample; 44% occur only once, and roughly 98% lies in the top ten. Sequenced here: PBMCs, mostly from graft donor cells, sampled 360 days after TCRalphabeta/CD19-depleted stem cell transplant. The receptors were gathered from a male patient between 10 and 17 years old who had a stem cell transplant for acute lymphoblastic leukemia, so the T cells may come from the graft donor.

This clonotype was picked up many times. The V gene is TRBV5-5, the J gene TRBJ2-3, with 14 bases fitting TRBD2. CDR1 SGHKS and CDR2 YYEKEE come from the germline V gene (reference sequence). The CDR3 totals 18 residues. The V gene end was trimmed by 0 bases and the J gene end by 3 bases; junction bases not matched to a gene: 6. CDR3 DNA: TGTGCCAGCAGCTTGGGAGTAGGGACTAGCGGGAGAACAGATACGCAGTATTTT. Translating gives CASSLGVGTSGRTDTQYF.

The rearrangement joins TRBV7-9 to TRBJ1-5; possibly TRBD1 for D (6 bases). The CDR3 is made up of 14 amino acids. Germline loops: CDR1 SEHNR, CDR2 FQNEAQ (reference sequence). Trimming pared 6 bases from V and 3 bases from J, leaving 12 bases between. Here the CDR3 DNA reads TGTGCCAGCAGTCCCTCAGGGGCCAATCAGCCCCAGCATTTT. This gives the protein CASSPSGANQPQHF.

The CDR3 sequence: CASSQDLGLGGGVAGELFF. CDR3 DNA: TGCGCCAGCAGCCAAGATTTAGGACTAGGAGGGGGGGTCGCCGGGGAGCTGTTTTTT. The V call is TRBV4-1, the J call TRBJ2-2, with D tentatively TRBD2 (7 bases). In germline, CDR1 is MGHRA, CDR2 YSYEKL. V shed 0 bases and J shed 6 bases, with 23 bases lying between them. This CDR3 comprises 19 residues.

The DNA of the CDR3 is TGTGCCAGCAGCAACGGACTAGCGGGGGGTATCCATGAGCAGTTCTTC. This codes for CASSNGLAGGIHEQFF. V usage is TRBV12-3 or TRBV12-4 and J usage is TRBJ2-1; TRBD2 aligns across 14 bases. The J segment lost 8 bases and the V segment lost 6 bases, leaving 9 bases of the junction unmatched. The CDR3 consists of 16 residues.

The chain carries TRBV27 and TRBJ1-2, with 11 bases aligning to TRBD1. The V and J ends lost 5 bases and 2 bases, in that order; junction bases with no gene match: 10. CDR3 length: 17 amino acids. CDR1 is MNHEY and CDR2 is SMNVEV in the germline V gene (reference sequence). CDR3 DNA sequence: TGTGCCAGCAGTCTCCGGGACAGGGGGACCTCAAACTATGGCTACACCTTC. Encoded protein: CASSLRDRGTSNYGYTF.